This TCR beta chain appears in the sequencing data of a study of blood T cell repertoires in COVID-19. Study at large: T cells, B-cell-depleted T cells, or PBMCs provided the cDNA or gDNA that served as material.

Only in-frame clones appear in the TCRdb table, and some are missing; sequencing was by immunoSEQ multiplex PCR. The sample lists more than 95,000 clones, about 89% occurring once. Trimming shortened V by 1 base and J by 6 bases, and 19 bases separated the two germline ends. CDR1 is SGHNT, CDR2 YENEEA, per germline. The CDR3 is made up of 17 amino acids. The TCR comes from a woman aged 55-75 years with acute or convalescent COVID-19. V is TRBV11-3 and J is TRBJ2-1; D call uncertain. The sequencing sample was made of peripheral blood. The CDR3, as DNA: TGTGCCAGCAGCTTAGCCCCCCCAGCGCCCATCCCCAATGAGCAGTTCTTC. As protein: CASSLAPPAPIPNEQFF.